Given below is one T cell receptor beta chain in context. The sample holds many counts of this clonotype. This clone's antigen is unknown. No base qualities exist here, and no much larger clone lies one base off it. Sequencing relied on an Illumina NovaSeq 6000. Using 5'RACE with constant-segment primers, TCRalpha and TCRbeta cDNA libraries were constructed, with sample barcodes and unique molecular identifiers added in the process. Trizol reagent was used to extract RNA from every sample. The libraries were amplified in two PCR steps, and the second step added a second sample barcode and Illumina TruSeq adapters. Sequencing of libraries was performed on an Illumina NovaSeq with 2 x 150 bp paired-end reads. As for the authors' bioinformatics: Reads were demultiplexed and collapsed into UMI-guided consensus sequences with migec v1.2.7. With mixcr v2.1.11, UMI consensuses were aligned to TRA and TRB V and J templates and assembled into clonotypes. Expanded or contracted clonotypes were those called significant by both edgeR and NoisET, with noise models trained on biological replicates. edgeR calls used a false discovery rate-adjusted p below 0.01 and a log2 fold-change threshold of 1. PCA with hierarchical clustering of max-normalized trajectories of the 1000 most abundant clonotypes was used as exploratory dynamics analysis. The CD4 or CD8 phenotype of responding clones was assigned using the separately sequenced CD4+ and CD8+ repertoires. TCRdb redid the processing of the public reads, applying fastp at Q25 and MiXCR, and retained in-frame beta chains. One record per CDR3 amino acid sequence lists the most common genes and DNA. TCRdb, not the original authors, processed these V and J calls. The sample table shows under 650,000 distinct CDR3 sequences, and over 15% are seen once. Around 12% of the sample comes from the top ten.

The data originate from a study of T-cell memory formation after mild COVID-19 (dated by TCRdb to about 2021). In the study overall: TCR sequence clusters from the two donors were largely donor specific. In a couple of donors, T-cell clones that expanded and contracted after mild COVID-19 were followed by sequencing TCRalpha and TCRbeta repertoires longitudinally. The cohort was made up of two young adult volunteers, one female and one male, who were previously healthy.

Ficoll-Paque density gradient centrifugation was the method used to isolate PBMCs. V loses 7 bases, J loses 3 bases, and the germline ends lie 16 bases apart. Via the germline V gene, CDR1 is SGDLS and CDR2 YYNGEE. The CDR3 runs 14 residues from the cysteine to the phenylalanine. The only DNA kept is the CDR3, 42 bases in frame from the first base. Paper-wide results and their limitations: Some responding clones were detected in pre-infection memory, suggesting pre-existing cross-reactive memory T cells joined the SARS-CoV-2 response. Contracting CD4+ clones were located mainly in the CM and EM memory subsets, whereas CD8+ clones were found to be enriched in EMRA. The study covered only a couple of mild cases, and larger cohorts including severe cases with pre-infection samples were considered necessary. From day 15 to 85, contracting clones showed balanced CD4/CD8 phenotypes, whereas a second wave of clones that expanded from day 15 to 37 leaned towards CD4+. SARS-CoV-2 specificity was not confirmed for the second-wave clones peaking on day 37.

The TCR sequence derives from an adult woman who had mild COVID-19 (a few samples of this study predate the infection). The sample titles of this study are shuffled in the database, so cell type and time point are left out; the donor was told from shared clones. The sequenced sample was PBMCs or a T cell subset sorted from them (not recorded which). The chain employs TRBV9 and TRBJ1-1, with a weak D call of TRBD1 (5 bases match). The CDR3 protein sequence reads: CASAPRLGDTEAFF. The DNA sequence reads TGTGCCAGCGCGCCCAGGCTGGGGGACACTGAAGCTTTCTTT.